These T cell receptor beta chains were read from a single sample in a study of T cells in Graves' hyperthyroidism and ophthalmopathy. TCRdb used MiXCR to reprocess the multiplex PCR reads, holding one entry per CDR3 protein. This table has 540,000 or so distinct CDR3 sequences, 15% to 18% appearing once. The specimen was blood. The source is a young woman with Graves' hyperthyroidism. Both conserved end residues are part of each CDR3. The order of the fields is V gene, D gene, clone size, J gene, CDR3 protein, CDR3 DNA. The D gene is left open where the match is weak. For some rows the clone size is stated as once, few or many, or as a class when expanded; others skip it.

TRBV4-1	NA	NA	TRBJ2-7	CASSLLALPRYEQYF	TGCGCCAGCAGCCTTTTGGCCCTTCCAAGATACGAGCAGTACTTC
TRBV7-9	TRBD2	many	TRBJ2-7	CASSQATSGSNEQYF	TGTGCCAGCAGCCAGGCGACTAGCGGGAGTAACGAGCAGTACTTC
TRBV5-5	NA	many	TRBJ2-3	CASSLGGGKVPDTQYF	TGTGCCAGCAGCTTGGGAGGCGGAAAAGTCCCAGATACGCAGTATTTT
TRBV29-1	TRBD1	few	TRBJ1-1	CSVEIFRTGPSTEAFF	TGCAGCGTTGAAATTTTTAGGACAGGCCCCAGCACTGAAGCTTTCTTT
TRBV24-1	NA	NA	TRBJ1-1	CATSPPPNPDSRELMNTEAFF	TGTGCCACCAGCCCCCCACCCAACCCGGACAGTCGGGAACTCATGAACACTGAAGCTTTCTTT
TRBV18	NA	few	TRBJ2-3	CASSPGRAIPDTQYF	TGTGCCAGCTCACCAGGGCGGGCGATCCCAGATACGCAGTATTTT
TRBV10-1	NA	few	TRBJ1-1	CASSDRASNTEAFF	TGCGCCAGCAGTGACAGGGCATCGAACACTGAAGCTTTCTTT
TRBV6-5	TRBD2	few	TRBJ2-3	CASSYSGAGGRRSTDTQYF	TGTGCCAGCAGTTACTCGGGAGCGGGAGGAAGACGAAGCACAGATACGCAGTATTTT
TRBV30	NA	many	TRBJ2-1	CAWSREGHEQFF	TGTGCCTGGAGTCGTGAGGGCCATGAGCAGTTCTTC
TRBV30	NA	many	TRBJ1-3	CAIMDRRDTIYF	TGTGCCATAATGGACAGACGAGACACCATATATTTT
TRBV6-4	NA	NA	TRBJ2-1	CASSVGAAASYNEQFF	TGTGCCAGCAGTGTCGGGGCAGCGGCCTCTTACAATGAGCAGTTCTTC
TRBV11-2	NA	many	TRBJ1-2	CASSLGAVRNYGYTF	TGTGCCAGCAGCTTAGGGGCAGTTCGGAACTATGGCTACACCTTC
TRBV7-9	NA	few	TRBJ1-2	CASSLADPLSGYTF	TGTGCCAGCAGCTTAGCAGATCCTCTTTCTGGCTACACCTTC
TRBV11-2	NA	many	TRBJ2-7	CASSLDQGWEQYF	TGTGCCAGCAGCTTAGATCAGGGATGGGAGCAGTACTTC
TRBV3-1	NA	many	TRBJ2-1	CASSQGWAGTGNEQFF	TGTGCCAGCAGCCAAGGATGGGCGGGGACTGGGAATGAGCAGTTCTTC
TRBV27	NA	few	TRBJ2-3	CASIGGNTDTQYF	TGTGCCAGCATTGGGGGCAACACAGATACGCAGTATTTT
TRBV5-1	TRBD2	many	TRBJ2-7	CASSLDREGGEQYF	TGCGCCAGCAGCTTGGATAGGGAGGGAGGGGAGCAGTACTTC
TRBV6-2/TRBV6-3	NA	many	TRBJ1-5	CASSYWSNQPQHF	TGTGCCAGCAGTTACTGGAGCAATCAGCCCCAGCATTTT
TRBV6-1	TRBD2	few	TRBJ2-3	CASSSTSGTSTDTQYF	TGTGCCAGCAGTTCCACTAGCGGAACTAGCACAGATACGCAGTATTTT
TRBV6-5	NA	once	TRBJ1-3	CASSSLGISGNTIYF	TGTGCCAGCAGTTCCCTAGGGATTTCTGGAAACACCATATATTTT
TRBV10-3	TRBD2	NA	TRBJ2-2	CAISDGLAGVTGELFF	TGTGCCATCAGTGACGGGCTAGCGGGGGTCACCGGGGAGCTGTTTTTT
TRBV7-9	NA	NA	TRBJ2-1	CASSPGGSDEQFF	TGTGCCAGCAGCCCCGGGGGTAGCGATGAGCAGTTCTTC
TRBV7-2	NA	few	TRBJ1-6	CASSLGGRNSPLHF	TGTGCCAGCAGCTTAGGGGGGCGAAATTCACCCCTCCACTTT